The 10 T cell receptor beta chains below all came from one sample that was sequenced in a study of OX40 agonist ivuxolimab in advanced cancers. Some clones are missing from TCRdb's copy, which holds only in-frame ones; the method was immunoSEQ multiplex PCR. The sample lists 70,000 to 80,000 clones; approximately 90% were seen once. Sample: CD4+ or CD8+ T cells sorted from blood, taken in a trial of the OX40 agonist ivuxolimab. The receptors stem from an adult with an advanced solid tumor such as melanoma, head and neck, liver or kidney cancer.

This clone has a handful of counts. The chain recombines TRBV19 with TRBJ2-1, with D possibly matching TRBD2 (6 bases). Germline V gene sequence: CDR1 LNHDA, CDR2 SQIVND (reference sequence). Trimming removed 6 bases at V and 8 bases at J, with 17 bases between. The CDR3 runs to 14 residues. The CDR3 loop is CASRISGLLDEQFF. As DNA, the CDR3 is TGTGCCAGTAGGATTAGCGGCCTACTGGATGAGCAGTTCTTC.

CDR3 in DNA: TGTGCCAGCAGGAGGACAGGACGCAATCAGCCCCAGCATTTT. It translates to CASRRTGRNQPQHF. The V call is TRBV2, the J call TRBJ1-5; 7 bases align to TRBD1. J was trimmed by 2 bases and V by 6 bases; bases with no gene match: 4. CDR1 is SNHLY, CDR2 FYNNEI, per germline. The length of the CDR3 is 14 residues.

The chain has TRBV5-4 and TRBJ1-5; D gene uncertain. This CDR3 has 15 amino acids. The germline V and J ends were trimmed by 4 bases and 4 bases, with 15 bases remaining between them. Germline V gene lookup returns CDR1 SGHNT and CDR2 YYREEE (reference sequence). The CDR3 coding sequence is TGTGCCAGCAGCCCCGGTGGGCAGATGAATCAGCCCCAGCATTTT. Translating it yields CASSPGGQMNQPQHF.

The chain joins TRBV6-5 to TRBJ2-1; D not resolved. The CDR3 is 14 residues long. Germline CDR1 and CDR2: MNHEY and SVGAGI. Trimming removed 8 bases from V and 1 base from J, with 12 bases in between. The CDR3 nucleotides read TGTGCCAGCGGCCTGAAATGGTCCTACAATGAGCAGTTCTTC. It codes for CASGLKWSYNEQFF.

This clone appeared a few times. The rearrangement joins TRBV5-6 to TRBJ1-2; D ambiguous. Germline CDR1 is SGHDT and CDR2 is YYEEEE. The CDR3 contains 14 residues. Trimming removed 0 bases from V and 3 bases from J, with 9 bases in between. The CDR3 loop is CASSLANSHYGYTF. CDR3 in DNA: TGTGCCAGCAGCTTGGCCAACAGTCACTATGGCTACACCTTC.

The chain links TRBV14 to TRBJ2-7; 9 nucleotides line up with TRBD1. Per the germline V gene, CDR1 is SGHDN and CDR2 is FVKESK. V trimming: 6 bases; J trimming: 1 base; junction bases outside the gene matches: 7. The CDR3 covers 15 residues. CDR3 nucleotide sequence: TGTGCCAGCAGTCTGAGGGACAGGGCTTCCTACGAGCAGTACTTC. Protein product: CASSLRDRASYEQYF.

This sequence joins TRBV15 and TRBJ1-1; D remains unclear. Germline assignment: CDR1 LNHNV and CDR2 YYDKDF (reference sequence). The V gene lost 0 bases and the J gene lost 1 base, with 6 bases spanning the gap. CDR3 length: 14 residues. DNA for the CDR3: TGTGCCACCAGCAGAGATACAGAGAACACTGAAGCTTTCTTT. This translates into CATSRDTENTEAFF.

The chain links TRBV28 to TRBJ2-7; the D gene is possibly TRBD2 (5 bases). The CDR3 has 15 amino acids. CDR1 MDHEN and CDR2 SYDVKM come from the germline V gene. V gave up 7 bases and J gave up 2 bases, with 18 bases separating them. The CDR3 DNA is TGTGCCAGCATACCTGGACTCTACGCGGCCTACGAGCAGTACTTC. Translation gives CASIPGLYAAYEQYF. Supplemented by reference TRBV28 and TRBJ2-7, the full variable domain reads DVKVTQSSRYLVKRTGEKVFLECVQDMDHENMFWYRQDPGLGLRLIYFSYDVKMKEKGDIPEGYSVSREKKERFSLILESASTNQTSMYLCASIPGLYAAYEQYFGPGTRLTVT.

This rearrangement joins TRBV6-5 to TRBJ1-3, with D uncertain. The CDR3 loop spans 13 amino acids. CDR1 is MNHEY, CDR2 SVGAGI, per germline. Between the trimmed V and J ends, which lost 8 bases and 0 bases, there was a span of 8 bases. The CDR3 spells CASAGSSGNTIYF. The CDR3, as DNA: TGTGCCAGCGCAGGCAGCTCTGGAAACACCATATATTTT.

The chain has TRBV28 and TRBJ2-3; 8 bases agree with TRBD2. Germline CDR1 is MDHEN and CDR2 is SYDVKM. The CDR3 spans 15 residues. V shed 1 base, J shed 3 bases, and the junction held 3 bases outside the gene matches. The CDR3 is CASSLSRGRTDTQYF. CDR3 nucleotides: TGTGCCAGCAGTTTATCCCGCGGGAGGACAGATACGCAGTATTTT. The full variable domain, rest sourced from reference TRBV28 and TRBJ2-3, is DVKVTQSSRYLVKRTGEKVFLECVQDMDHENMFWYRQDPGLGLRLIYFSYDVKMKEKGDIPEGYSVSREKKERFSLILESASTNQTSMYLCASSLSRGRTDTQYFGPGTRLTVL.